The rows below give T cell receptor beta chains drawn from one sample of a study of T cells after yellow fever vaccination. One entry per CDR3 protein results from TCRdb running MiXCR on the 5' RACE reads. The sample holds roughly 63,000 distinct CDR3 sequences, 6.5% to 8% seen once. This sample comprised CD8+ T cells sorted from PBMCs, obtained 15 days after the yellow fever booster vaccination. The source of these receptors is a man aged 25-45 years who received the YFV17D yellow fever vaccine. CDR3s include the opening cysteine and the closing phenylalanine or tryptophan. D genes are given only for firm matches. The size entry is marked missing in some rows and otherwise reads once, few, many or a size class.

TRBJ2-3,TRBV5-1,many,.,CASSLYEVLGTDTQYF,TGCGCCAGCAGCTTGTACGAGGTTTTGGGCACAGATACGCAGTATTTT
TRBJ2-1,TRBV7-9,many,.,CASSLTGSPYNEQFF,TGTGCCAGCAGCTTGACAGGTTCACCCTACAATGAGCAGTTCTTC
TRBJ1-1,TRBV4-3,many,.,CASSQGEGYTEAFF,TGCGCCAGCAGCCAAGGAGAGGGATACACTGAAGCTTTCTTT
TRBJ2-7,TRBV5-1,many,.,CASSLAKDVYEQYF,TGCGCCAGCAGCTTGGCCAAGGATGTCTACGAGCAGTACTTC
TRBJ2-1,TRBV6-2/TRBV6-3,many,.,CASSYSGGSDEQFF,TGTGCCAGCAGTTACTCAGGAGGGTCCGATGAGCAGTTCTTC
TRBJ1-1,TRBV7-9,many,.,CASSHTGQNTEAFF,TGTGCCAGCAGCCACACTGGACAGAACACTGAAGCTTTCTTT
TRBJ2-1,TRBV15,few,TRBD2,CATSRALVGLTSGYNEQFF,TGTGCCACCAGCAGAGCCCTCGTGGGGCTGACTAGCGGTTACAATGAGCAGTTCTTC
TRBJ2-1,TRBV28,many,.,CASSPLAQGYEQFF,TGTGCCAGCAGTCCGCTAGCGCAGGGATATGAGCAGTTCTTC
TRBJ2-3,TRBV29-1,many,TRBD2,CSVSTGLGLAEPSTDTQYF,TGCAGCGTGAGTACGGGACTGGGACTAGCGGAACCTAGCACAGATACGCAGTATTTT
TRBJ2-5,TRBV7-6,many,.,CASSTTPASQETQYF,TGTGCCAGCAGCACCACCCCTGCTAGCCAAGAGACCCAGTACTTC
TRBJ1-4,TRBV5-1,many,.,CASSFWGPPEKLFF,TGCGCCAGCAGCTTCTGGGGCCCGCCGGAAAAACTGTTTTTT
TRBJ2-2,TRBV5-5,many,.,CASSLGWELFF,TGTGCCAGCAGCTTGGGATGGGAGCTGTTTTTT
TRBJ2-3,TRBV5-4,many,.,CASSLGGFGGPSTDTQYF,TGTGCCAGCAGCTTGGGGGGGTTCGGCGGGCCTAGCACAGATACGCAGTATTTT
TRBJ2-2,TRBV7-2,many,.,CASSPINTGELFF,TGTGCCAGCAGCCCGATTAACACCGGGGAGCTGTTTTTT
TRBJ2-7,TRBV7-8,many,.,CASSSTSEEYF,TGTGCCAGCAGCTCGACGAGTGAGGAGTACTTC
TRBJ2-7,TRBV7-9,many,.,CASSLTSSYEQYF,TGTGCCAGCAGCTTAACATCTAGCTACGAGCAGTACTTC
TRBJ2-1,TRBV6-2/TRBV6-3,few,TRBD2,CASSYSRREGFYNEQFF,TGTGCCAGCAGTTACTCGAGACGGGAGGGTTTCTACAATGAGCAGTTCTTC
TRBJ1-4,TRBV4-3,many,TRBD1,CASSQGQGGEKLFF,TGCGCCAGCAGCCAAGGACAGGGGGGAGAAAAACTGTTTTTT
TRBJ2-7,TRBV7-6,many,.,CASSSAGSIYEQYF,TGTGCCAGCAGCTCCGCCGGGTCAATCTACGAGCAGTACTTC
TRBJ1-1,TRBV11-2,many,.,CASSAPDRKAFF,TGTGCCAGCAGCGCTCCCGACAGGAAAGCTTTCTTT
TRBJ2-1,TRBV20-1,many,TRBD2,CSATPLLAGAGNEQFF,TGCAGTGCTACCCCCTTACTAGCGGGAGCTGGCAATGAGCAGTTCTTC
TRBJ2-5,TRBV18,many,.,CASSPPSSQVWETQYF,TGTGCCAGCTCACCACCGAGTAGCCAGGTTTGGGAGACCCAGTACTTC
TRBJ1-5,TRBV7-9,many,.,CASQGGGGQPQHF,TGTGCCAGTCAAGGTGGGGGAGGTCAGCCCCAGCATTTT
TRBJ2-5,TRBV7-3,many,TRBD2,CASSLEGLAPIQTQYF,TGTGCCAGCAGCTTAGAGGGACTAGCCCCCATACAGACCCAGTACTTC
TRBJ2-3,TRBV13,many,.,CASSLERLDHTDTQYF,TGTGCCAGCAGCTTGGAAAGACTAGACCACACAGATACGCAGTATTTT
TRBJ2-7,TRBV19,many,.,CASRPGGGPYEQYF,TGTGCCAGTAGGCCAGGCGGGGGCCCCTACGAGCAGTACTTC
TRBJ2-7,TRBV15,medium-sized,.,CATSRAPGYEQYF,TGTGCCACCAGCAGAGCTCCCGGATACGAGCAGTACTTC
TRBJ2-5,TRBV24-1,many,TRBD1,CATSDWTGGFQETQYF,TGTGCCACCAGTGATTGGACAGGGGGCTTCCAAGAGACCCAGTACTTC
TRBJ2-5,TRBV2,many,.,CASSESDSGGETQYF,TGTGCCAGCAGTGAATCGGACAGTGGGGGGGAGACCCAGTACTTC
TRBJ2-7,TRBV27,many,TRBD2,CASRPGLAGYEQYF,TGTGCCAGCAGACCCGGACTAGCGGGATACGAGCAGTACTTC
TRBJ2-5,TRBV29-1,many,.,CSVEDLRGLPQIEETQYF,TGCAGCGTTGAAGATCTTCGGGGCCTCCCCCAGATAGAAGAGACCCAGTACTTC
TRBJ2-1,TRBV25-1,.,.,CATWTDYNEQFF,TGTGCCACGTGGACAGATTACAATGAGCAGTTCTTC
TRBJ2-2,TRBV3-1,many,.,CASSPPIAPGRVFTGELFF,TGTGCCAGCAGCCCACCCATTGCGCCGGGACGGGTATTCACCGGGGAGCTGTTTTTT
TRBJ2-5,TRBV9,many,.,CASSVGSPETQYF,TGTGCCAGCAGCGTGGGGAGCCCTGAGACCCAGTACTTC
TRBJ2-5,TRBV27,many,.,CASSLSGPETQYF,TGTGCCAGCAGTTTGTCAGGCCCAGAGACCCAGTACTTC
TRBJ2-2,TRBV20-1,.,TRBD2,CSARDIIAGGPELFF,TGCAGTGCTAGAGATATTATAGCGGGAGGTCCGGAGCTGTTTTTT
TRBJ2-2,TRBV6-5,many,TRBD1,CASSYFPGQGASGELFF,TGTGCCAGCAGTTATTTTCCGGGACAGGGGGCCTCTGGGGAGCTGTTTTTT
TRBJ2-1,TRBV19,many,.,CASSLRGGYNEQFF,TGTGCCAGTTCTCTACGGGGCGGCTACAATGAGCAGTTCTTC
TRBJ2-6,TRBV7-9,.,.,CANLPDIRGANVLTF,TGTGCCAACCTCCCAGACATCCGAGGGGCCAACGTCCTGACTTTC
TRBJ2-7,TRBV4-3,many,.,CASSQEQDYEQYF,TGCGCCAGCAGCCAAGAACAGGACTACGAGCAGTACTTC
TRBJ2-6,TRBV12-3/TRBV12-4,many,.,CASSLAPGANVLTF,TGTGCCAGCAGTTTAGCCCCCGGGGCCAACGTCCTGACTTTC
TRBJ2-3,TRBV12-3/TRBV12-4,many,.,CASSPGSAADTQYF,TGTGCCAGCAGTCCGGGGAGCGCCGCAGATACGCAGTATTTT